The clone carrying this T cell receptor beta chain was seen a few times. This sample is drawn from a study of blood T cell repertoires in COVID-19. Study details: Samples came from the United States, Italy and Spain, spanning acute and convalescent COVID-19. Sources were T cells, B-cell-depleted T cells, or PBMCs; the material itself was cDNA or gDNA.

The V gene's germline CDR1 is SGHAT and CDR2 FQNNGV. V dropped 0 bases and J dropped 4 bases, with 9 bases sitting between them. The CDR3 is 15 residues long. Authors' methods: For nucleated cells, counts were estimated from reference gene primer amplification. The method was immunoSEQ multiplex PCR; TCRdb's version includes in-frame clones alone and lacks a portion of them. The V and J calls and the clone size are those of that table, but D and trimming were determined from the DNA. The table lists under 50,000 clones, approximately 81% of them singletons, with 4% to 5.5% in the top ten. The chain links TRBV11-2 to TRBJ2-2; no clear D gene. Sequenced: peripheral blood. This TCR was recovered from a woman between 65 and 79 years old with acute or convalescent COVID-19. The CDR3 region is CASSLESSSTGELFF. The CDR3 DNA is TGTGCCAGCAGCTTAGAATCTAGTAGCACCGGGGAGCTGTTTTTT.